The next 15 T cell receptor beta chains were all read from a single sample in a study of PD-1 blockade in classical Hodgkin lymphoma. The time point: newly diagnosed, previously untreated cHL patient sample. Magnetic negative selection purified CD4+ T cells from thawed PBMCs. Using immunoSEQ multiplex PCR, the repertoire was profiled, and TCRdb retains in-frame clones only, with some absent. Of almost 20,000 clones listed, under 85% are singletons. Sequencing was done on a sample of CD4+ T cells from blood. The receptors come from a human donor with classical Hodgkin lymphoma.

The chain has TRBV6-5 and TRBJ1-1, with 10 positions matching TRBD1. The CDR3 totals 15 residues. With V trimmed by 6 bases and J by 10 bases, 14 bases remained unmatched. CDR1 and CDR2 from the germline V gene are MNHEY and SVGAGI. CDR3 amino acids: CASSLGMTGGGAAFF. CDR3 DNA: TGTGCCAGCAGCCTAGGGATGACAGGGGGCGGAGCAGCTTTCTTT.

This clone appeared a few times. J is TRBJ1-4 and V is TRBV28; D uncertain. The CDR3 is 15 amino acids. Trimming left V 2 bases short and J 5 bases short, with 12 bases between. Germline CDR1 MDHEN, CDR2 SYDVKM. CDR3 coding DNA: TGTGCCAGCAGTTTAAGGCCCACCTACAATGAAAAACTGTTTTTT. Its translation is CASSLRPTYNEKLFF.

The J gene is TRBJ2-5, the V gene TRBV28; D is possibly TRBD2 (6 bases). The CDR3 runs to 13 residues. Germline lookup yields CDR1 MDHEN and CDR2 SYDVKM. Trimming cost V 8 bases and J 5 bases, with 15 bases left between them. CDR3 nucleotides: TGTGCCAGCGGACTAATTCATGCGGAGACCCAGTACTTC. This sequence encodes CASGLIHAETQYF. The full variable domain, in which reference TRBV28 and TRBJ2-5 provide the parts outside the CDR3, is DVKVTQSSRYLVKRTGEKVFLECVQDMDHENMFWYRQDPGLGLRLIYFSYDVKMKEKGDIPEGYSVSREKKERFSLILESASTNQTSMYLCASGLIHAETQYFGPGTRLLVL.

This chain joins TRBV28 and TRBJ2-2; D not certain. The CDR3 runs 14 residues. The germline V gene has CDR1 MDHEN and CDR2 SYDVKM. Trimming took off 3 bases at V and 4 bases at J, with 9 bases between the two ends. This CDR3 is CASSFLTRTGELFF. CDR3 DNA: TGTGCCAGCAGTTTCCTGACCCGCACCGGGGAGCTGTTTTTT.

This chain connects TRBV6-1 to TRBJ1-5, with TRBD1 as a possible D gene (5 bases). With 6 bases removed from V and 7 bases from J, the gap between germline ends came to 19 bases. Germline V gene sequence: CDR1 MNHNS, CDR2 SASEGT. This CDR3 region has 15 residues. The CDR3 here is CASRGDPWEVQPQHF. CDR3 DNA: TGTGCCAGCAGGGGGGACCCCTGGGAGGTCCAGCCCCAGCATTTT.

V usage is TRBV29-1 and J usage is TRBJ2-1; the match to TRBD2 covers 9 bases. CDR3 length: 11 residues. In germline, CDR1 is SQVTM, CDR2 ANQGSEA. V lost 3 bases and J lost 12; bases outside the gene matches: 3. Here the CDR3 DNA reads TGCAGCGTTGATGCGGGAGGGGGGCAGTTCTTC. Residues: CSVDAGGGQFF.

DNA for the CDR3: TGCAGCGTTGCCGGGACAGGGGTGGATCAGCCCCAGCATTTT. Its protein is CSVAGTGVDQPQHF. The chain couples TRBV29-1 to TRBJ1-5; TRBD1 matches 10 bases. V lost 4 bases, J lost 5 bases, and 5 bases stayed unmatched. The germline CDR1 and CDR2 sequences are SQVTM and ANQGSEA. This CDR3 comprises 14 residues.

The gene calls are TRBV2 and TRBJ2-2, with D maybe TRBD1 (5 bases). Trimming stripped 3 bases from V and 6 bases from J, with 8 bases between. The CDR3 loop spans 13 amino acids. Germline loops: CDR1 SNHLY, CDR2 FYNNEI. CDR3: CASSEARAGELFF. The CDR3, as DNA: TGTGCCAGCAGTGAGGCCAGGGCCGGGGAGCTGTTTTTT.

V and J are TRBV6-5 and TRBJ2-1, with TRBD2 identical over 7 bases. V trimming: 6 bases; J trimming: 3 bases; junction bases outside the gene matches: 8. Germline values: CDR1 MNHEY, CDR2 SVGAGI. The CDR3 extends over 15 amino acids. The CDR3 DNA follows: TGTGCCAGCAGATACGGGACTAATTTCTACAATGAGCAGTTCTTC. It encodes CASRYGTNFYNEQFF.

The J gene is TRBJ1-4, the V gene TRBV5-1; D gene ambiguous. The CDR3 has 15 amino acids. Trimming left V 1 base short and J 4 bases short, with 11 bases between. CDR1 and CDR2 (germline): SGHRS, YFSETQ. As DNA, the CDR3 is TGCGCCAGCAGCTTGACGGGGTCGGGTAATGAAAAACTGTTTTTT. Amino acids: CASSLTGSGNEKLFF.

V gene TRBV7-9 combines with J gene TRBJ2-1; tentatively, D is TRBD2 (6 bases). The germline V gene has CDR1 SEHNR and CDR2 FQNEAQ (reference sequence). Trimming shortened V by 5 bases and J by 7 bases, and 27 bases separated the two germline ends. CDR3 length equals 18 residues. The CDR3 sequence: CASSTPRGDPGAENEQFF. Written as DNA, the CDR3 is TGTGCCAGCAGCACTCCCCGCGGGGACCCCGGGGCGGAAAATGAGCAGTTCTTC.

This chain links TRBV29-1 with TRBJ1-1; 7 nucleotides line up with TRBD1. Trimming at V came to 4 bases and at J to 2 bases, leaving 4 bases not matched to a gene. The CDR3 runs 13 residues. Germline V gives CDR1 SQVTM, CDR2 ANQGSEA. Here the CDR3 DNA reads TGCAGCGTTGCGGACAGGAAAAACACTGAAGCTTTCTTT. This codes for CSVADRKNTEAFF.

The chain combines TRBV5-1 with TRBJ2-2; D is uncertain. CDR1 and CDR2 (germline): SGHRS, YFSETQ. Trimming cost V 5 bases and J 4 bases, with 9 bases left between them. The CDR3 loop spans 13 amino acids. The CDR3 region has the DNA TGCGCCAGCAGAACCCCATCCACCGGGGAGCTGTTTTTT. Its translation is CASRTPSTGELFF.

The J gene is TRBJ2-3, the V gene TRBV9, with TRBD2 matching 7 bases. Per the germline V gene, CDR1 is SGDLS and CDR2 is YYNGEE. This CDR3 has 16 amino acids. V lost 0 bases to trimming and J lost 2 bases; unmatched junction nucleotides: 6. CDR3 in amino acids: CASSVDPAGPTDTQYF. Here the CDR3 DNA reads TGTGCCAGCAGCGTAGATCCAGCGGGGCCCACAGATACGCAGTATTTT.

Written as DNA, the CDR3 is TGTGCCAGCAGCTTGGCAGGGGGGGGTGGCTACACCTTC. Protein sequence: CASSLAGGGGYTF. The chain employs TRBV5-6 and TRBJ1-2; the match to TRBD1 covers 7 bases. The V gene end was trimmed by 0 bases and the J gene end by 7 bases; junction bases not matched to a gene: 3. CDR1 is SGHDT, CDR2 YYEEEE, per germline. The CDR3 contains 13 residues.